This T cell receptor (beta chain) was recorded in a study of T-cell reconstitution after alpha-beta-depleted transplantation in children (dated by TCRdb to 2016 to 2018). Regarding the research as a whole: Using TCR repertoire profiling, the study quantitatively followed how T-cell immune reconstitution unfolded in children after TCRalphabeta/CD19-depleted allogeneic hematopoietic cell transplantation.

From the cysteine up to the phenylalanine, the CDR3 has a length of 15 residues. CDR3 DNA is the only sequence kept; it has 45 bases, read in frame from the first base. The CDR1 and CDR2 encoded by the germline V gene are SGDLS and YYNGEE. For this chain, trimming is 5 bases at the V end and 5 bases at the J end, and the number of junction bases without a gene match is 9. As regards this clonotype: Its cognate antigen has yet to be identified. No much larger clone exists at a distance of one base, and base qualities are not known.

Library preparation used PCR. Sequencing used an Illumina HiSeq 2500. TCR libraries were prepared with molecular barcoding, using unique molecular identifiers to normalize TCRbeta repertoire quantification. TCRdb reanalyzed the raw reads on its own, using fastp at Q25 for trimming and MiXCR for clone calling, and kept in-frame beta chains. CDR3 protein sequences are deduplicated, and each keeps its most common genes and DNA. This sample is represented by a few hundred thousand distinct CDR3 sequences; more than 8% of them were singletons. The ten largest clones add up to 10% of the sample. This sequence was found in a human donor who donated a stem cell graft to a child with SCID. The sample was PBMCs from the stem cell graft donor, taken from the stem cell graft. This sequence uses TRBV9 and TRBJ2-1; TRBD2 lines up with 8 middle nucleotides. The CDR3: CASRLGVSGDNEQFF. The DNA sequence follows: TGTGCCAGCAGGCTTGGTGTTAGCGGGGACAATGAGCAGTTCTTC.